Below, one TCR beta chain is given with its context. What it recognizes is unknown. Method: immunoSEQ multiplex PCR; TCRdb's copy keeps in-frame clones and lacks some. The sample yields roughly 140,000 clones, 85% to 90% seen once. The CDR3 contains 16 residues. Trimming pared 5 bases from V and 7 bases from J, leaving 23 bases between. Per germline, CDR1 SGHAT and CDR2 FQNNGV. This record belongs to a study of cytomegalovirus exposure and HLA in healthy donors. Notes on the study in general: There were some public TCRs occurring in many donors, but most TCR sequences were rare. The TCR clusters that emerged in the first cohort tended, a later analysis found, to co-occur in the approximately 110 validation repertoires.

V and J are TRBV11-2 and TRBJ1-1, with D maybe TRBD1 (6 bases). The clonotype was recovered from a woman aged 18 to 35 in good health and CMV-seropositive. Input material: PBMCs. CDR3 loop: CASSVTTGTSTLEAFF. In DNA form, the CDR3 reads TGTGCCAGCAGCGTAACAACCGGGACAAGTACCCTTGAAGCTTTCTTT.